A selection of T cell receptor beta chains follows, all from one sample in a study of T cell responses to AZD1222 COVID-19 vaccine. Method: immunoSEQ multiplex PCR; TCRdb's copy keeps in-frame clones and lacks some. The sample yields around 100,000 clones, around 90% seen once. Source: peripheral blood, taken on day 0 of AZD1222 vaccination. These receptor sequences come from an adult in good health. The CDR3 runs from the conserved cysteine through the conserved F or W. The D gene is left open where the match is weak. Expanded clones are given a class, and other clones once, few, many or no size at all.

v_gene: TRBV9; j_gene: TRBJ2-1; d_gene: TRBD2; abundance: -; CDR3aa: CASSVELLTSGGYNEQFF; CDR3nt: TGTGCCAGCAGCGTAGAGCTCCTTACTAGCGGGGGCTACAATGAGCAGTTCTTC
v_gene: TRBV25-1; j_gene: TRBJ2-5; d_gene: -; abundance: -; CDR3aa: CASTHLIGRGSETQYF; CDR3nt: TGTGCCAGCACCCACCTGATCGGCAGGGGTTCAGAGACCCAGTACTTC
v_gene: TRBV30; j_gene: TRBJ2-2; d_gene: TRBD2; abundance: -; CDR3aa: CAWSVAGVGNTGELFF; CDR3nt: TGTGCCTGGAGTGTAGCGGGGGTTGGGAACACCGGGGAGCTGTTTTTT
v_gene: TRBV13; j_gene: TRBJ2-5; d_gene: TRBD2; abundance: -; CDR3aa: CASSALAGGPEKETQYF; CDR3nt: TGTGCCAGCAGCGCGCTAGCGGGAGGGCCCGAGAAAGAGACCCAGTACTTC
v_gene: TRBV18; j_gene: TRBJ2-1; d_gene: -; abundance: -; CDR3aa: CASSLRDFANNEQFF; CDR3nt: TGTGCCAGCTCACTACGGGACTTCGCAAACAATGAGCAGTTCTTC
v_gene: TRBV28; j_gene: TRBJ2-7; d_gene: -; abundance: -; CDR3aa: CASKVRGEQYF; CDR3nt: TGTGCCAGCAAGGTCAGGGGCGAGCAGTACTTC
v_gene: TRBV6-5; j_gene: TRBJ2-1; d_gene: -; abundance: -; CDR3aa: CASKTGTTPYNEQFF; CDR3nt: TGTGCCAGCAAAACCGGGACAACCCCCTACAATGAGCAGTTCTTC
v_gene: TRBV3-1/TRBV3-2; j_gene: TRBJ2-7; d_gene: -; abundance: few; CDR3aa: CASSHSAGTYEQYF; CDR3nt: TGTGCCAGCAGCCACTCTGCGGGTACCTACGAGCAGTACTTC
v_gene: TRBV5-4; j_gene: TRBJ1-2; d_gene: -; abundance: -; CDR3aa: CASSLWKGPESGYTF; CDR3nt: TGTGCCAGCAGCTTGTGGAAGGGCCCCGAGAGTGGCTACACCTTC
v_gene: TRBV19; j_gene: TRBJ1-5; d_gene: -; abundance: -; CDR3aa: CATTDGQILGAQHF; CDR3nt: TGTGCCACCACGGACGGTCAAATCTTGGGGGCCCAGCATTTT
v_gene: TRBV3-1/TRBV3-2; j_gene: TRBJ2-3; d_gene: TRBD2; abundance: -; CDR3aa: CASSQGRSGKHTQYF; CDR3nt: TGTGCCAGCAGCCAAGGGCGTAGCGGGAAACATACGCAGTATTTT
v_gene: TRBV7-2; j_gene: TRBJ2-1; d_gene: -; abundance: -; CDR3aa: CASSLAVGRRDEQFF; CDR3nt: TGTGCCAGCAGCTTAGCGGTCGGGAGAAGAGATGAGCAGTTCTTC
v_gene: TRBV27; j_gene: TRBJ2-1; d_gene: TRBD2; abundance: -; CDR3aa: CASSLGLAGDNEQFF; CDR3nt: TGTGCCAGCAGCCTCGGACTAGCGGGAGACAATGAGCAGTTCTTC
v_gene: TRBV20-1; j_gene: TRBJ2-1; d_gene: -; abundance: -; CDR3aa: CSAQTRDEQFF; CDR3nt: TGCAGTGCTCAAACTAGGGATGAGCAGTTCTTC
v_gene: TRBV14; j_gene: TRBJ1-3; d_gene: -; abundance: -; CDR3aa: CASSPPSGNTIYF; CDR3nt: TGTGCCAGCAGCCCTCCTTCTGGAAACACCATATATTTT
v_gene: TRBV28; j_gene: TRBJ2-1; d_gene: -; abundance: once; CDR3aa: CASSPPSRVVGFYNEQFF; CDR3nt: TGTGCCAGCAGCCCCCCCTCACGTGTAGTCGGGTTCTACAATGAGCAGTTCTTC
v_gene: TRBV7-3; j_gene: TRBJ2-2; d_gene: TRBD1; abundance: -; CDR3aa: CASSFTGGGELFF; CDR3nt: TGTGCCAGCAGCTTTACAGGGGGCGGGGAGCTGTTTTTT
v_gene: TRBV21-1; j_gene: TRBJ1-1; d_gene: -; abundance: -; CDR3aa: CASSPGLNTEAFF; CDR3nt: TGTGCCAGCAGTCCCGGTTTGAACACTGAAGCTTTCTTT
v_gene: TRBV3-1/TRBV3-2; j_gene: TRBJ2-7; d_gene: -; abundance: -; CDR3aa: CASSAGPQEQYF; CDR3nt: TGTGCCAGCAGCGCGGGCCCCCAGGAGCAGTACTTC
v_gene: TRBV11-2; j_gene: TRBJ2-7; d_gene: TRBD1; abundance: -; CDR3aa: CASSLDRDREYF; CDR3nt: TGTGCCAGCAGCTTAGATAGGGACAGGGAGTACTTC